This T cell receptor beta chain emerged from a study of T cell clonotyping in hematopoietic cell transplantation. Only in-frame clones appear in the TCRdb table, and some are missing; sequencing was by immunoSEQ multiplex PCR. The table lists more than 20,000 clones, approximately 80% of them singletons, with nearly 25% in the top ten. As for time point: recipient sample about 28 days before transplant, after cytoreduction. Trimming stripped 5 bases from V and 1 base from J, with 15 bases between. Germline CDR1 reads SGHTA; CDR2 reads FQGNSA. This CDR3 comprises 15 residues. Source: peripheral blood mononuclear cells, taken before stem cell transplant. The chain combines TRBV7-2 with TRBJ2-7, with D possibly called TRBD1 or TRBD2 (5 bases each). This receptor was identified in a woman aged 55 to 70 with acute myeloid leukemia. Some clones in this sample may be carry-over from other donors' samples. The CDR3 DNA follows: TGTGCCAGCAGCCCCCGGGTGAGGGGTTCCTACGAGCAGTACTTC. Translation gives CASSPRVRGSYEQYF.